This T cell receptor beta chain is drawn from a study of blood T cell repertoires in COVID-19. Study overall: Sources were T cells, B-cell-depleted T cells, or PBMCs; the material itself was cDNA or gDNA.

V shed 3 bases and J shed 8 bases, with 8 bases lying between them. The germline gives CDR1 MNHEY, CDR2 SVGEGT. The CDR3 extends over 12 amino acids. Per the authors' pipeline: By means of reference gene primer amplification, nucleated cell counts were estimated. Profiled with immunoSEQ multiplex PCR; TCRdb holds only in-frame clones, not every one. Clone size and the V and J calls come from that table; the DNA yielded D and trimming. In the table there are about 190,000 clones, 84% of which are singletons. Ages ranged from about 18 to 89 years, with residence in about 24 US areas. The source is a woman aged 25-40 years who had been exposed to COVID-19. Sequenced sample: PBMCs or T cells enriched from blood (not recorded which). This chain links TRBV6-2 or TRBV6-3 with TRBJ1-3, with D unclear. For the CDR3, the DNA is TGTGCCAGCAGTTATGCAAGAGACACCATATATTTT. Translated, it gives CASSYARDTIYF.